This T cell receptor (beta chain) was sequenced during a study of shared clonotypes between healthy human individuals. The study's findings and limits: Sequencing depth was expected to influence donor clonotype sharing. Generally, naive subsets (rather than memory subsets) showed larger estimated richness. Of the naive CD4 clonotypes, roughly 5.2% were shared across several donors.

The CDR3 has 15 residues. Trimming left V 8 bases short and J 0 bases short, with 14 bases between. Germline assignment: CDR1 SGHVS and CDR2 FQNEAQ. Details on this clone: The antigen is not known.

The protocol was immunoSEQ multiplex PCR, while the TCRdb copy is restricted to in-frame clones and leaves out a portion. The table includes roughly 2.5 million clones, about 92% detected once. The investigators split CD4+ cells into a CD45RA+ naive subset and a CD45RA-negative memory subset. The rearrangement links TRBV7-8 to TRBJ2-1; perhaps D is TRBD1 or TRBD2 (5 bases each). Specimen: naive CD4+ T cells sorted from blood. Subset denoted: CD45RA+ positively selected. This TCR was recovered from a man between 18 and 35 years old in good health. The CDR3 sequence is CASGISGSSYNEQFF. For the CDR3, the DNA is TGTGCCAGCGGGATATCAGGGAGCTCCTACAATGAGCAGTTCTTC.